This is a list of T cell receptor beta chains from one sample in a study of shared clonotypes between healthy human individuals. Sequencing used immunoSEQ multiplex PCR; TCRdb keeps in-frame clones, though not all of them. The sample holds about 480,000 clones, 60% to 85% seen once. The sequencing input was PBMCs. These receptors came from a woman aged 40 to 49 in good health. Some clones in this sample may be carry-over from other donors' samples. The CDR3 runs from the conserved cysteine through the conserved F or W. D genes are given only for firm matches. Where a row states a size, it is once, few, many or the class of an expanded clone; other rows omit it.

. | TRBJ2-7 | TRBD2 | TRBV11-2 | CASSPSPGTSVYEQYF | TGTGCCAGCAGCCCATCTCCCGGGACTAGCGTTTACGAGCAGTACTTC
. | TRBJ1-5 | . | TRBV5-1 | CASSLATGTRGPQHF | TGCGCCAGCAGCTTGGCCACAGGTACTAGAGGGCCCCAGCATTTT
. | TRBJ2-5 | . | TRBV2 | CASSGDWQGGETQYF | TGTGCCAGCAGTGGAGATTGGCAGGGTGGAGAGACCCAGTACTTC
. | TRBJ1-5 | TRBD1 | TRBV6-1 | CASTWGQYSNQPQHF | TGTGCCAGCACCTGGGGACAGTATAGCAATCAGCCCCAGCATTTT
. | TRBJ2-7 | . | TRBV5-6 | CASSGFLGEREQYF | TGTGCCAGCAGCGGGTTCTTGGGGGAGCGTGAGCAGTACTTC
. | TRBJ2-3 | . | TRBV28 | CASSLWVGGSDTQYF | TGTGCCAGCAGTTTATGGGTGGGGGGCTCAGATACGCAGTATTTT
. | TRBJ2-3 | TRBD1 | TRBV27 | CARDRDTDTQYF | TGTGCCAGGGACAGGGACACAGATACGCAGTATTTT
many | TRBJ2-5 | . | TRBV7-9 | CASSPRETQYF | TGTGCCAGCAGCCCCCGGGAGACCCAGTACTTC
. | TRBJ2-2 | . | TRBV27 | CASSFPSGGGGELFF | TGTGCCAGCAGTTTCCCCAGTGGAGGGGGCGGGGAGCTGTTTTTT
. | TRBJ2-4 | . | TRBV19 | CATHGLAKNIQYF | TGTGCCACCCACGGGTTGGCCAAAAACATTCAGTACTTC
once | TRBJ2-7 | . | TRBV4-3 | CASSLSPGGGSYEQYF | TGCGCCAGCAGCCTCTCACCAGGGGGAGGTTCCTACGAGCAGTACTTC
. | TRBJ2-7 | . | TRBV28 | CASSSRGGRQGGPYEQYF | TGTGCCAGCAGTTCTCGGGGGGGCAGACAGGGGGGCCCCTACGAGCAGTACTTC
. | TRBJ2-1 | . | TRBV5-1 | CASSNQGTYNEQFF | TGCGCCAGCAGTAATCAGGGCACCTACAATGAGCAGTTCTTC
. | TRBJ1-3 | . | TRBV6-9 | CASSRRENTIYF | TGTGCCAGCAGCCGCAGGGAAAACACCATATATTTT
. | TRBJ1-2 | TRBD1 | TRBV6-6 | CASSGQGVGYTF | TGTGCCAGCAGTGGGCAGGGGGTAGGCTACACCTTC
. | TRBJ1-2 | . | TRBV29-1 | CSALSPGTNYGYTF | TGCAGCGCCCTATCCCCCGGGACAAACTATGGCTACACCTTC
. | TRBJ2-1 | . | TRBV9 | CASSGEGSPYNEQFF | TGTGCCAGCAGCGGAGAGGGTTCCCCTTACAATGAGCAGTTCTTC
. | TRBJ2-5 | . | TRBV7-2 | CASRFGIQETQYF | TGTGCCAGCAGGTTTGGGATTCAAGAGACCCAGTACTTC
. | TRBJ2-7 | TRBD2 | TRBV25-1 | CASSDPGTSGMYEQYF | TGTGCCAGCAGTGACCCGGGGACTAGCGGGATGTACGAGCAGTACTTC
. | TRBJ2-5 | TRBD2 | TRBV2 | CASSDPRGGETQYF | TGTGCCAGCAGTGACCCCCGGGGGGGAGAGACCCAGTACTTC
. | TRBJ1-6 | . | TRBV2 | CASSEVRFSPLHF | TGTGCCAGCAGTGAAGTGCGGTTTTCACCCCTCCACTTT
. | TRBJ2-7 | TRBD1 | TRBV10-3 | CAISAWDRGDHEQYF | TGTGCCATCAGTGCTTGGGACAGGGGAGACCACGAGCAGTACTTC
few | TRBJ1-1 | . | TRBV30 | CAWSHRDGDTEAFF | TGTGCCTGGAGTCACAGGGACGGGGACACTGAAGCTTTCTTT
. | TRBJ1-1 | . | TRBV28 | CASSSGPMNTEAFF | TGTGCCAGCAGTTCGGGGCCGATGAACACTGAAGCTTTCTTT
. | TRBJ1-2 | . | TRBV2 | CASSELARVDGYTF | TGTGCCAGCAGTGAATTAGCCCGGGTTGATGGCTACACCTTC
. | TRBJ2-3 | TRBD2 | TRBV5-1 | CASSLKRGGANTDTQYF | TGCGCCAGCAGCTTGAAGCGGGGCGGGGCAAACACAGATACGCAGTATTTT
. | TRBJ2-4 | TRBD2 | TRBV10-3 | CAISEYPTSGRPPDFLAKNIQYF | TGTGCCATCAGTGAATATCCGACTAGCGGGAGGCCGCCCGATTTCCTAGCCAAAAACATTCAGTACTTC
. | TRBJ2-1 | . | TRBV5-1 | CASSLGTFSYNEQFF | TGCGCCAGCAGCTTGGGTACCTTCTCCTACAATGAGCAGTTCTTC
few | TRBJ1-2 | TRBD1 | TRBV28 | CASSNSGTGGNYGYTF | TGTGCCAGCAGTAATTCCGGGACAGGGGGCAACTATGGCTACACCTTC
few | TRBJ1-2 | . | TRBV9 | CASSVGSGYNYGYTF | TGTGCCAGCAGCGTAGGTTCGGGATACAACTATGGCTACACCTTC
. | TRBJ2-7 | . | TRBV11-3 | CASSLRDTYEQYF | TGTGCCAGCAGCTTGAGGGATACCTATGAGCAGTACTTC
many | TRBJ2-7 | TRBD2 | TRBV7-2 | CASSLGGGVFF | TGTGCCAGCAGCTTAGGTGGGGGGGTTTTCTTC
once | TRBJ2-1 | . | TRBV15 | CATSRDPVEEQFF | TGTGCCACCAGCAGAGATCCGGTTGAGGAGCAGTTCTTC
once | TRBJ2-5 | TRBD2 | TRBV7-9 | CASSSGLADQETQYF | TGTGCCAGCAGCTCAGGACTAGCCGATCAAGAGACCCAGTACTTC
. | TRBJ2-3 | . | TRBV7-2 | CASSIVRGRADTQYF | TGTGCCAGCAGCATCGTCAGGGGTCGGGCAGATACGCAGTATTTT
. | TRBJ2-4 | TRBD2 | TRBV28 | CASSNLQRLAGVGPKNIQYF | TGTGCCAGCAGTAACCTACAGCGACTAGCGGGAGTTGGGCCCAAAAACATTCAGTACTTC
. | TRBJ2-3 | TRBD2 | TRBV5-8 | CASRASGRVTDTQYF | TGTGCCAGCAGAGCTAGCGGGAGGGTCACAGATACGCAGTATTTT
once | TRBJ2-5 | TRBD1 | TRBV7-2 | CASSFLPTGRKETQYF | TGTGCCAGCAGCTTCCTACCGACAGGGCGGAAAGAGACCCAGTACTTC
. | TRBJ2-3 | TRBD2 | TRBV11-3 | CASSSGTSGSSRTDTQYF | TGTGCCAGCAGCTCCGGGACTAGCGGGAGTAGTCGCACAGATACGCAGTATTTT
once | TRBJ2-7 | . | TRBV30 | CAWSLTSTYEQYF | TGTGCCTGGAGCCTTACATCAACCTACGAGCAGTACTTC
few | TRBJ2-5 | . | TRBV5-4 | CASSFRLGETQYF | TGTGCCAGCAGCTTTAGGCTTGGGGAGACCCAGTACTTC
. | TRBJ2-2 | TRBD2 | TRBV7-9 | CASSFRGGDTGELFF | TGTGCCAGCAGCTTTCGCGGGGGGGACACCGGGGAGCTGTTTTTT
. | TRBJ1-2 | . | TRBV27 | CASSLLTPFFYTF | TGTGCCAGCAGTCTCTTGACACCCTTCTTCTACACCTTC
few | TRBJ1-2 | . | TRBV27 | CASSSMGQGHGYTF | TGTGCCAGCAGTTCAATGGGGCAGGGGCATGGCTACACCTTC
. | TRBJ2-4 | . | TRBV7-9 | CASSLALATQKDIQYF | TGTGCCAGCAGCTTAGCACTAGCCACCCAGAAGGACATTCAGTACTTC
. | TRBJ2-7 | . | TRBV6-6 | CASRPSLVSHEQYF | TGTGCCAGCAGGCCCTCACTAGTGTCTCACGAGCAGTACTTC
many | TRBJ2-7 | . | TRBV10-3 | CAISGTPGYEQYF | TGTGCCATCAGTGGGACGCCTGGCTACGAGCAGTACTTC
. | TRBJ2-1 | . | TRBV7-8 | CATLLSVRRAGGGEQFF | TGTGCCACCCTACTAAGTGTTCGGCGGGCCGGGGGTGGTGAGCAGTTCTTC
. | TRBJ2-5 | TRBD2 | TRBV5-1 | CASSLVVAGGLAETQYF | TGCGCCAGCAGCTTGGTGGTGGCGGGAGGGCTCGCGGAGACCCAGTACTTC
. | TRBJ2-3 | . | TRBV30 | CAWSVGRGGARDTQYF | TGTGCCTGGAGTGTAGGCCGCGGCGGGGCACGGGATACGCAGTATTTT
many | TRBJ2-5 | . | TRBV5-1 | CASSLFGAGTGQETQYF | TGCGCCAGCAGCTTGTTTGGAGCGGGAACAGGGCAAGAGACCCAGTACTTC
. | TRBJ2-5 | TRBD2 | TRBV13 | CASSWAQLAGGPETQYF | TGTGCCAGCAGCTGGGCCCAACTAGCGGGAGGGCCAGAGACCCAGTACTTC
. | TRBJ2-2 | . | TRBV7-8 | CASSLFRQNTGELFF | TGTGCCAGCAGCTTATTTAGACAAAACACCGGGGAGCTGTTTTTT
. | TRBJ2-7 | . | TRBV27 | CASSFRRGSYEQYF | TGTGCCAGCAGTTTCAGACGGGGTTCCTACGAGCAGTACTTC
. | TRBJ1-1 | TRBD1 | TRBV5-6 | CASRRQGARTEAFF | TGTGCCAGCAGACGACAGGGGGCTAGGACTGAAGCTTTCTTT